The rows below give T cell receptor beta chains drawn from one sample of a study of cytomegalovirus exposure and HLA in healthy donors. The assay was immunoSEQ multiplex PCR, and TCRdb's table has in-frame clones only and misses some. Counted here are 200,000 to 250,000 clones, roughly 68% occurring once; the ten biggest clones make up about 2.8%. The material sequenced was PBMCs. The receptor source for this set is a man aged 35-49 years in good health and CMV-seropositive. The CDR3 runs from the conserved cysteine through the conserved F or W. The D gene is left open where the match is weak. Clone size appears in some rows only: once, few, many, or a class for an expanded clone.

d_gene: TRBD1; abundance: .; j_gene: TRBJ2-4; v_gene: TRBV2; CDR3nt: TGTGCCAGCACTCAAAGACAGGGAATTCAGTACTTC; CDR3aa: CASTQRQGIQYF
d_gene: .; abundance: .; j_gene: TRBJ2-2; v_gene: TRBV7-9; CDR3nt: TGTGCCAGCAGCCACATAAGGGACATTACCGGGGAGCTGTTTTTT; CDR3aa: CASSHIRDITGELFF
d_gene: TRBD1; abundance: .; j_gene: TRBJ1-2; v_gene: TRBV6-1; CDR3nt: TGTGCCAGCATCCTGGGGGCACAGGGGAAGGAAGGCTACACCTTC; CDR3aa: CASILGAQGKEGYTF
d_gene: TRBD1; abundance: .; j_gene: TRBJ1-5; v_gene: TRBV25-1; CDR3nt: TGTGCCAGCAGGGACAGGGGGCAATATCAGCCCCAGCATTTT; CDR3aa: CASRDRGQYQPQHF
d_gene: .; abundance: .; j_gene: TRBJ1-2; v_gene: TRBV15; CDR3nt: TGTGCCACCAGCAGGGAGGGGACTCTGAGTGGCTACACCTTC; CDR3aa: CATSREGTLSGYTF
d_gene: TRBD1; abundance: .; j_gene: TRBJ2-5; v_gene: TRBV6-1; CDR3nt: TGTGCCAGCAGTGAAAGGACAGGGGGCTTGGAGACCCAGTACTTC; CDR3aa: CASSERTGGLETQYF
d_gene: .; abundance: .; j_gene: TRBJ2-5; v_gene: TRBV6-4; CDR3nt: TGTGCCAGCAGCCCTCAGGGGAGGGCGGAGGAGACCCAGTACTTC; CDR3aa: CASSPQGRAEETQYF
d_gene: TRBD1; abundance: .; j_gene: TRBJ1-5; v_gene: TRBV6-5; CDR3nt: TGTGCCAGCAGTCTGGGACAGAATCAGCCCCAGCATTTT; CDR3aa: CASSLGQNQPQHF
d_gene: .; abundance: .; j_gene: TRBJ1-6; v_gene: TRBV5-3; CDR3nt: TGTGCCAGAAGCGTAACAGGGAAGGGATCACCCCTCCACTTT; CDR3aa: CARSVTGKGSPLHF
d_gene: TRBD2; abundance: few; j_gene: TRBJ2-7; v_gene: TRBV4-2; CDR3nt: TGTGCCAGCAGCCCCGCGCGGGGGGGCATCTACGAGCAGTACTTC; CDR3aa: CASSPARGGIYEQYF
d_gene: TRBD2; abundance: .; j_gene: TRBJ2-1; v_gene: TRBV9; CDR3nt: TGTGCCAGCAGCGTAGAGCCGGGGGGGCTTATAAATGAGCAGTTCTTC; CDR3aa: CASSVEPGGLINEQFF
d_gene: TRBD1; abundance: .; j_gene: TRBJ2-7; v_gene: TRBV27; CDR3nt: TGTGCCAGCAGTTTTACCGGGACAGTGTCCTACGAGCAGTACTTC; CDR3aa: CASSFTGTVSYEQYF
d_gene: TRBD1; abundance: .; j_gene: TRBJ2-1; v_gene: TRBV28; CDR3nt: TGTGCCAGCAGTCAACCGACAGGGGGCCCGTTCTTC; CDR3aa: CASSQPTGGPFF
d_gene: TRBD1; abundance: .; j_gene: TRBJ2-5; v_gene: TRBV6-1; CDR3nt: TGTGCCACCGAGGAACAGGGGGCTAGCGAGACCCAGTACTTC; CDR3aa: CATEEQGASETQYF
d_gene: .; abundance: .; j_gene: TRBJ1-4; v_gene: TRBV28; CDR3nt: TGTGCCAGCAGTTTATGGCAGGGATCGAATGAAAAACTGTTTTTT; CDR3aa: CASSLWQGSNEKLFF
d_gene: .; abundance: .; j_gene: TRBJ1-1; v_gene: TRBV5-4; CDR3nt: TGTGCCAGCAGCTTGGATGGAGCTGAAGCTTTCTTT; CDR3aa: CASSLDGAEAFF
d_gene: .; abundance: .; j_gene: TRBJ2-3; v_gene: TRBV4-1; CDR3nt: TGCGCCAGCAGCCTAGTGAGGAGGGGCACAGATACGCAGTATTTT; CDR3aa: CASSLVRRGTDTQYF
d_gene: .; abundance: .; j_gene: TRBJ2-3; v_gene: TRBV10-1; CDR3nt: TGCGCCAGCAGTGAGTCGGGCCATCCCACAGATACGCAGTATTTT; CDR3aa: CASSESGHPTDTQYF
d_gene: TRBD2; abundance: .; j_gene: TRBJ2-5; v_gene: TRBV5-4; CDR3nt: TGTGCCAGCAGCTTTTGGGGGGGAGAGACCCAGTACTTC; CDR3aa: CASSFWGGETQYF
d_gene: TRBD1; abundance: few; j_gene: TRBJ1-1; v_gene: TRBV6-5; CDR3nt: TGTGCCAGCAGCAGGGGGCTGGGGACTGAAGCTTTCTTT; CDR3aa: CASSRGLGTEAFF
d_gene: .; abundance: once; j_gene: TRBJ1-6; v_gene: TRBV15; CDR3nt: TGTGCCACCAGCCCCCCGGGGATGAGTAATTCACCCCTCCACTTT; CDR3aa: CATSPPGMSNSPLHF
d_gene: .; abundance: .; j_gene: TRBJ1-1; v_gene: TRBV2; CDR3nt: TGTGCCAGCTCAAAGGGGGGGGTTGAAGCTTTCTTT; CDR3aa: CASSKGGVEAFF
d_gene: .; abundance: .; j_gene: TRBJ1-1; v_gene: TRBV5-8; CDR3nt: TGTGCCAGCAGCCGGGCCAGGGGCACTGAAGCTTTCTTT; CDR3aa: CASSRARGTEAFF
d_gene: .; abundance: .; j_gene: TRBJ1-2; v_gene: TRBV4-2; CDR3nt: TGTGCCAGCAGCCAAGGGGACTGGGTGGACTATGGCTACACCTTC; CDR3aa: CASSQGDWVDYGYTF